Presented here are 24 T cell receptor beta chains from one specimen sequenced in a study of vaccination and CD4 T cells after COVID-19. No antigens are known for them. With the Oncomine TCR Beta short-read assay, DNA from cultured CD4+ T cells was sequenced. MiXCR, run by TCRdb on the PCR reads, gives a single entry per CDR3 protein. The sample includes about 6,900 distinct CDR3 sequences, over 20% of them seen just once. Treatment defined: roughly 10-day PBMC culture with coronavirus spike peptide pools or control peptides (ViraFEST assay). Ahead of the COVID-19 pandemic (2011-2018), the CD4+ T cells of the unexposed donor were collected. The sequencing sample was made of CD4+ T cells from blood, cultured in vitro. Receptor source: a human donor in good health.

Comment on this clonotype: A read error may be the cause here, since a much bigger clone is one base away. The chain couples TRBV20-1 to TRBJ1-6, with TRBD1 as a possible D gene (6 bases). Per germline, CDR1 DFQATT and CDR2 SNEGSKA (reference sequence). The CDR3 has 12 amino acids. CDR3 region: CGARDNNSPLHF. DNA of the CDR3: TGCGGTGCTAGGGACAATAATTCACCCCTCCACTTT.

This chain joins TRBV30 and TRBJ2-7; D remains ambiguous. The CDR3 runs 13 residues. V shed 3 bases and J shed 4 bases, with 13 bases lying between them. Germline V lookup: CDR1 GTSNPN, CDR2 SVGIG (reference sequence). The CDR3 region has the DNA TGTGCCTGGAGCAAACAACAAGAGTACGAGCAGTACTTC. It encodes CAWSKQQEYEQYF.

This clonotype turned up a few times. The chain employs TRBV6-1 and TRBJ1-2; possibly TRBD1 for D (6 bases). Germline CDR1 is MNHNS and CDR2 is SASEGT. This CDR3 contains 13 residues. V was cut by 5 bases and J by 4 bases, with 11 bases left in between. This CDR3 reads CASSPTGSYGYTF. CDR3 DNA: TGTGCCAGCAGTCCGACAGGTTCCTATGGCTACACCTTC.

The J gene is TRBJ1-1, the V gene TRBV10-2; TRBD1 matches 7 bases. The CDR3 covers 14 residues. The V and J ends lost 7 bases and 0 bases, in that order; junction bases with no gene match: 5. Germline-derived CDR1 and CDR2 are WSHSY and SAAADI. As DNA, the CDR3 is TGCGCCAGCAAAGGACAGGCCATGAACACTGAAGCTTTCTTT. Protein sequence: CASKGQAMNTEAFF.

This rearrangement joins TRBV7-9 to TRBJ1-4; 8 nucleotides agree with TRBD1. CDR3 length: 14 amino acids. The V gene's germline CDR1 is SEHNR and CDR2 FQNEAQ (reference sequence). The V segment lost 5 bases and the J segment 8 bases; nucleotides outside the gene matches: 7. The CDR3 spells CASSEQGGAEKLFF. The CDR3 DNA reads TGTGCCAGCAGCGAACAGGGGGGGGCAGAAAAACTGTTTTTT.

The genes are TRBV19 and TRBJ2-7; possibly TRBD1 for D (5 bases). This CDR3 contains 16 residues. CDR1 LNHDA and CDR2 SQIVND come from the germline V gene (reference sequence). Trimming removed 10 bases from V and 1 base from J, with 23 bases in between. The CDR3: CATKKGSTESSYEQYF. The CDR3 DNA sequence: TGTGCCACCAAAAAGGGGTCGACAGAGTCGTCCTACGAGCAGTACTTC.

This clonotype has only a few counts. The chain uses TRBV7-9 and TRBJ1-2; 8 nucleotides agree with TRBD1. CDR1 and CDR2 (germline): SEHNR, FQNEAQ (reference sequence). This CDR3 contains 14 residues. The junction had 9 bases not matched to a gene; V was cut back by 5 bases and J by 7 bases. The CDR3 sequence: CASSHGQGGIGYTF. CDR3 DNA: TGTGCCAGCAGCCATGGACAGGGTGGAATTGGCTACACCTTC.

This chain joins TRBV5-4 and TRBJ1-1, with 11 bases identical to TRBD1. Germline-derived CDR1 and CDR2 are SGHNT and YYREEE (reference sequence). With V trimmed by 1 base and J by 6 bases, 5 bases remained unmatched. The CDR3 has 15 residues. The CDR3 here is CASSLSRDRGAEAFF. CDR3 nucleotide sequence: TGTGCCAGCAGCTTGTCCCGGGACAGGGGGGCTGAAGCTTTCTTT.

This clonotype was counted a few times. This chain links TRBV2 with TRBJ1-5, with 7 bases that match TRBD1. The CDR3 loop spans 14 amino acids. CDR1 SNHLY and CDR2 FYNNEI come from the germline V gene. After removal of 5 bases from V and 3 bases from J, the junction contained 4 bases not matched to a gene. CDR3 sequence (DNA): TGTGCCAGCAGTCCGACAGGGAACAATCAGCCCCAGCATTTT. This sequence encodes CASSPTGNNQPQHF.

Only a few counts were recorded for this clonotype. The chain joins TRBV10-2 to TRBJ1-2; D is unresolved. This CDR3 region has 14 residues. Deletions cut 7 bases from V and 5 bases from J, with 17 bases between. CDR1 is WSHSY, CDR2 SAAADI, per germline. This CDR3 is CASNPTQGGYGYTF. The DNA of the CDR3 is TGCGCCAGCAACCCTACTCAAGGCGGATATGGCTACACCTTC.

There are a few counts of this clonotype. The CDR3 is CATSGVAGGPCEQYF. The CDR3 DNA reads TGTGCCACCAGTGGCGTAGCGGGGGGGCCTTGCGAGCAGTACTTC. V usage is TRBV24-1 and J usage is TRBJ2-7, with 11 bases matching TRBD2. Germline lookup yields CDR1 KGHDR and CDR2 SFDVKD. The CDR3 runs to 15 residues. The V gene end was trimmed by 5 bases and the J gene end by 6 bases; junction bases not matched to a gene: 8.

A few counts support this clonotype. This chain joins TRBV2 and TRBJ2-1, with TRBD2 identical over 7 bases. V lost 4 bases and J lost 4; bases outside the gene matches: 1. The CDR3 contains 13 residues. Germline values: CDR1 SNHLY, CDR2 FYNNEI. In DNA form, the CDR3 reads TGTGCCAGCAGTGCCGGGGGGTACAATGAGCAGTTCTTC. Translated: CASSAGGYNEQFF.

The chain links TRBV28 to TRBJ1-5, with 7 bases lining up with TRBD1. The CDR3 is 14 amino acids. J was trimmed by 7 bases and V by 5 bases; bases with no gene match: 8. Germline CDR1 and CDR2: MDHEN and SYDVKM. CDR3 sequence: CASSGQVLSQPQHF. Here the CDR3 DNA reads TGTGCCAGCAGTGGACAGGTACTCTCGCAGCCCCAGCATTTT.

Only a few counts were recorded for this clonotype. This sequence joins TRBV19 and TRBJ2-6; D possibly uses TRBD1 or TRBD2 (5 bases each). The germline CDR1 and CDR2 sequences are LNHDA and SQIVND (reference sequence). V lost 5 bases and J lost 0, with 11 bases in between. The CDR3 extends over 16 amino acids. CDR3 loop: CASSRRGDSGANVLTF. The CDR3 nucleotides are TGTGCCAGTAGTCGTAGGGGAGACTCTGGGGCCAACGTCCTGACTTTC.

V and J are TRBV30 and TRBJ1-5; D unresolved. From germline, CDR1 is GTSNPN and CDR2 SVGIG (reference sequence). The CDR3 extends over 14 amino acids. The V end was cut by 0 bases, the J end by 4 bases, with 10 bases between. In DNA, the CDR3 is TGTGCCTGGAGTGTATGGAGCCAAAATCAGCCCCAGCATTTT. Residues: CAWSVWSQNQPQHF.

The chain carries TRBV6-1 and TRBJ2-1; TRBD2 agrees at 7 bases. After removal of 5 bases from V and 0 bases from J, the junction contained 7 bases not matched to a gene. The CDR3 length is 16 residues. The V gene's germline CDR1 is MNHNS and CDR2 SASEGT. CDR3 in DNA: TGTGCCAGCAGTCCCCAAGCGGGGAGCTCCTACAATGAGCAGTTCTTC. Protein product: CASSPQAGSSYNEQFF.

The rearrangement joins TRBV27 to TRBJ1-1, with a tentative D call TRBD1 (6 bases). V was trimmed by 5 bases and J by 0 bases, leaving 16 bases between them. The germline gives CDR1 MNHEY, CDR2 SMNVEV (reference sequence). The CDR3 sequence is 16 residues long. The CDR3 sequence is CASSPTHGGLNTEAFF. Here the CDR3 DNA reads TGTGCCAGCAGTCCTACGCATGGGGGCTTGAACACTGAAGCTTTCTTT.

This rearrangement joins TRBV6-1 to TRBJ1-5; TRBD1 matches at 7 bases. This CDR3 spans 14 amino acids. Germline CDR1 reads MNHNS; CDR2 reads SASEGT. After removal of 8 bases from V and 7 bases from J, the junction contained 11 bases not matched to a gene. CDR3 in DNA: TGTGCCAGCGTCGTAGGGGGCGTCCCCCAGCCCCAGCATTTT. Amino acids: CASVVGGVPQPQHF.

This clonotype was counted a single time. The rearrangement joins TRBV7-3 to TRBJ2-1, with TRBD2 matching 8 bases. The CDR3 contains 14 residues. J gave up 10 bases and V 1 base, and 6 bases lay outside the gene matches. The germline gives CDR1 SGHTA, CDR2 FQGTGA. CDR3 nucleotides: TGTGCCAGCAGCTTAATGGGACTAGGAGGCGAGCAGTTCTTC. Its protein is CASSLMGLGGEQFF.

This chain links TRBV20-1 with TRBJ1-4, with D possibly TRBD1 on 5 matching bases. Trimming took 6 bases from V and 8 from J, leaving 16 bases between them. The CDR3 runs 13 residues. CDR1 and CDR2 from the germline V gene are DFQATT and SNEGSKA (reference sequence). This CDR3 is CSATRGLREKLFF. In DNA, the CDR3 is TGCAGTGCAACGAGGGGATTGCGGGAAAAACTGTTTTTT.

The J gene is TRBJ1-5, the V gene TRBV5-1; 8 nucleotides align to TRBD1. Per the germline V gene, CDR1 is SGHRS and CDR2 is YFSETQ. V was clipped by 4 bases and J by 5 bases; unmatched bases: 2. The CDR3 has 13 amino acids. CDR3 bases: TGCGCCAGCAGCCCACAGGGGGATCAGCCCCAGCATTTT. As protein: CASSPQGDQPQHF.

V usage is TRBV18 and J usage is TRBJ2-5; D ambiguous. Trimming took 0 bases from V and 2 from J, leaving 1 base between them. Looked up from germline, CDR1 is KGHSH and CDR2 is LQKENI. The CDR3 length is 12 residues. The CDR3 sequence: CASSPPQETQYF. The CDR3 DNA reads TGTGCCAGCTCACCACCTCAAGAGACCCAGTACTTC. Drawing the rest from reference TRBV18 and TRBJ2-5, the complete variable domain is NAGVMQNPRHLVRRRGQEARLRCSPMKGHSHVYWYRQLPEEGLKFMVYLQKENIIDESGMPKERFSAEFPKEGPSILRIQQVVRGDSAAYFCASSPPQETQYFGPGTRLLVL.

This clonotype was picked up a small number of times. This CDR3 is CASSSAQGVVNEQFF. CDR3 in DNA: TGTGCCAGCAGCAGTGCCCAGGGAGTAGTCAATGAGCAGTTCTTC. The chain uses TRBV11-3 and TRBJ2-1; D may be TRBD1 or TRBD2 (5 bases each). Germline CDR1 reads SGHNT; CDR2 reads YENEEA. This CDR3 contains 15 residues. V was cut by 5 bases and J by 6 bases, with 17 bases left in between.

Only a few counts were recorded for this clonotype. The gene calls are TRBV4-2 and TRBJ1-2; tentative D call: TRBD1 (5 bases). The V end lost 3 bases, the J end lost 7 bases, and 9 bases lay between the germline ends. The CDR3 runs 12 residues. Germline CDR1 LGHNA, CDR2 YNFKEQ. CDR3 region: CASSHWGSGYTF. The CDR3 DNA is TGTGCCAGCAGCCACTGGGGCTCTGGCTACACCTTC.